These 14 T cell receptor beta chains originate from one sample sequenced in a study of Graves' ophthalmopathy and Graves' hyperthyroidism. For repertoire sequencing, the TCR beta CDR3 regions were amplified from RNA transcripts. HTBI-primed first-round RT-PCR preceded second-round multiplex PCR. TCRdb reanalysed the multiplex PCR reads using MiXCR and keeps one entry per CDR3 protein. The sample lists over 450,000 distinct CDR3 sequences, roughly 14% occurring once. Sequencing used blood. The receptors shown here come from a woman aged 25-40 years with Graves' ophthalmopathy.

This clonotype was seen only a few times. The V gene is TRBV5-1, the J gene TRBJ2-5, with unresolved D. The V end was cut by 0 bases, the J end by 0 bases, with 9 bases between. The CDR3 runs to 15 residues. CDR1 is SGHRS, CDR2 YFSETQ, per germline. The CDR3 reads CASSLEGYNQETQYF. CDR3 nucleotide sequence: TGCGCCAGCAGCTTGGAAGGCTACAACCAAGAGACCCAGTACTTC.

This clonotype came up many times. The V call is TRBV6-2 or TRBV6-3, the J call TRBJ1-2; TRBD1 matches at 12 bases. V was pared by 0 bases and J by 0 bases, with 5 bases of the junction left unmatched. The CDR3 spans 18 residues. The germline gives CDR1 MNHEY, CDR2 SVGEGT. The CDR3 DNA is TGTGCCAGCAGTTACTCGAGCGGGACAGGGGGCACTAACTATGGCTACACCTTC. Amino acids: CASSYSSGTGGTNYGYTF.

This clonotype appeared a few times. This may come from a read error, since a much larger clone is one base off. The gene calls are TRBV7-2 and TRBJ1-5; D is ambiguous. This CDR3 is built from 15 residues. CDR1 is SGHTA and CDR2 is FQGNSA in the germline V gene. The chain's CDR3 is CASSSGDMSNQPLHF. CDR3 DNA: TGTGCCAGCAGCTCCGGCGACATGAGCAATCAGCCCCTGCATTTT.

This clonotype has a count of ten or more. The J gene is TRBJ2-7, the V gene TRBV29-1; 8 bases are a match to TRBD1. Losses at the gene ends were 4 bases for V and 1 base for J; bases not matched to a gene: 0. Germline V gene lookup returns CDR1 SQVTM and CDR2 ANQGSEA. The CDR3 is 12 residues long. CDR3 nucleotides: TGCAGCGTTGGACAGGGGTCCTACGAGCAGTACTTC. The encoded protein is CSVGQGSYEQYF.

CDR3 amino acids: CATSDSGRGSYEQYF. The CDR3 bases are TGTGCCACCAGTGATTCGGGGCGGGGGTCCTACGAGCAGTACTTC. The V gene is TRBV24-1, the J gene TRBJ2-7; TRBD2 matches at 7 bases. Per germline, CDR1 KGHDR and CDR2 SFDVKD. The CDR3 totals 15 residues. J was trimmed by 1 base and V by 2 bases; bases with no gene match: 4.

The chain is built from TRBV11-2 and TRBJ2-3; the match to TRBD1 covers 7 bases. CDR3 size: 16 residues. CDR1 and CDR2 (germline): SGHAT, FQNNGV. Unmatched junction bases numbered 10, after V lost 5 bases and J lost 2 bases. CDR3 in amino acids: CASSTRTGILTDTQYF. Written as DNA, the CDR3 is TGTGCCAGCAGCACAAGGACAGGTATCCTCACAGATACGCAGTATTTT.

This chain links TRBV4-1 with TRBJ1-2; tentatively, D is TRBD1 (6 bases). From germline, CDR1 is MGHRA and CDR2 YSYEKL. The CDR3 loop spans 17 amino acids. Trimming took 0 bases from V and 6 from J, leaving 20 bases between them. CDR3 protein: CASSQESRRGRVDGYTF. The CDR3 coding sequence is TGCGCCAGCAGCCAAGAGAGTCGCCGGGGGCGCGTCGATGGCTACACCTTC.

This clonotype was recorded many times. The chain joins TRBV28 to TRBJ1-2; D remains unclear. Germline V CDR1 and CDR2: MDHEN, SYDVKM. Deletions cut 3 bases from V and 3 bases from J, with 11 bases between. The CDR3 covers 14 residues. CDR3 bases: TGTGCCAGCAGTTTTCTCAGGATCGACTATGGCTACACCTTC. It codes for CASSFLRIDYGYTF.

Comment on this clonotype: A clone one base away is much larger, so this may be a read error. The chain carries TRBV4-1 and TRBJ1-1, with 8 bases that match TRBD1. Germline V gene lookup returns CDR1 MGHRA and CDR2 YSYEKL. This CDR3 has 15 amino acids. In DNA form, the CDR3 reads TGCGCCATCAGCCAAGCCCCGACAGGGGTCACTGAAGCTTTCTTT. It specifies CAISQAPTGVTEAFF.

At least ten counts were recorded for this clonotype. V gene TRBV12-3 or TRBV12-4 combines with J gene TRBJ1-1, with D possibly being TRBD1 (6 bases). The CDR3 is made up of 13 amino acids. The V gene lost 7 bases and the J gene lost 3 bases, with 12 bases spanning the gap. As DNA, the CDR3 is TGTGCCAGCAACCTGGGGGCCTACACTGAAGCTTTCTTT. It is translated as CASNLGAYTEAFF.

This clonotype was seen only a few times. The chain combines TRBV9 with TRBJ2-5; D unclear. The germline CDR1 and CDR2 sequences are SGDLS and YYNGEE. The CDR3 loop spans 13 amino acids. V lost 3 bases to trimming and J lost 1 base, with 7 bases between them. The CDR3 spells CASSGITQETQYF. In DNA form, the CDR3 reads TGTGCCAGCAGCGGGATAACCCAAGAGACCCAGTACTTC.

This clonotype showed up many times. The chain employs TRBV4-1 and TRBJ2-2; D is unclear. Germline CDR1 reads MGHRA; CDR2 reads YSYEKL. V dropped 0 bases and J dropped 5 bases, with 13 bases sitting between them. The CDR3 is 16 residues long. In DNA form, the CDR3 reads TGCGCCAGCAGCCAAGATCCTGGCCGAAGGACCGGGGAGCTGTTTTTT. This translates into CASSQDPGRRTGELFF.

The rearrangement links TRBV11-2 to TRBJ1-1; D gene ambiguous. This CDR3 spans 13 amino acids. CDR1 is SGHAT, CDR2 FQNNGV, per germline. The V end lost 2 bases, the J end lost 7 bases, and 11 bases lay between the germline ends. In DNA, the CDR3 is TGTGCCAGCAGCTTATCTCGGGAGCTTGAAGCTTTCTTT. Its translation: CASSLSRELEAFF.

There are many counts of this clonotype. CDR3 residues: CSASQGERYEQYF. CDR3 nucleotide sequence: TGCAGTGCTTCCCAGGGGGAAAGATACGAGCAGTACTTC. The chain uses TRBV20-1 and TRBJ2-7; 7 bases agree with TRBD1. After removal of 5 bases from V and 4 bases from J, the junction contained 8 bases not matched to a gene. CDR3 length: 13 amino acids. In germline, CDR1 is DFQATT, CDR2 SNEGSKA (reference sequence).